The 24 T cell receptor beta chains in this list originate from one sample, sequenced in a study of blood T cell repertoires in COVID-19. The assay was immunoSEQ multiplex PCR, and TCRdb's table has in-frame clones only and misses some. The sample carries roughly 250,000 clones, approximately 84% recorded once. Sequencing was performed on peripheral blood. The receptor source for this set is an elderly woman with acute or convalescent COVID-19.

The rearrangement links TRBV5-1 to TRBJ2-2; TRBD2 agrees at 11 bases. Germline loops: CDR1 SGHRS, CDR2 YFSETQ. V lost 4 bases, J lost 5 bases, and 16 bases stayed unmatched. The CDR3 covers 19 residues. The CDR3 loop is CASSLPPGSGGAWTGELFF. In DNA form, the CDR3 reads TGCGCCAGCAGCCTCCCCCCGGGTAGCGGGGGGGCCTGGACCGGGGAGCTGTTTTTT.

The rearrangement uses TRBV4-1 and TRBJ2-7, with 12 bases identical to TRBD2. V was pared by 2 bases and J by 2 bases, with 4 bases of the junction left unmatched. The CDR3 runs to 16 residues. Germline V gene data show CDR1 as MGHRA and CDR2 as YSYEKL. The CDR3 region is CASSQRRTSGAYEQYF. Here the CDR3 DNA reads TGCGCCAGCAGCCAACGTAGGACTAGCGGGGCCTACGAGCAGTACTTC.

V and J are TRBV4-1 and TRBJ2-7; 12 nucleotides line up with TRBD2. The CDR3 contains 16 residues. The ends lost 1 base at V and 3 bases at J; junction bases unmatched: 4. Germline CDR1 and CDR2: MGHRA and YSYEKL. CDR3 loop: CASSQGTSGTFYEQYF. The DNA for the CDR3 is TGCGCCAGCAGCCAAGGGACTAGCGGGACTTTCTACGAGCAGTACTTC.

This clone was seen more than once but under ten times. The DNA of the CDR3 is TGTGCCAGCAGCGTGCACAGGAACACCGGGGAGCTGTTTTTT. As protein: CASSVHRNTGELFF. The V call is TRBV9, the J call TRBJ2-2; D is ambiguous. Germline V CDR1 and CDR2: SGDLS, YYNGEE. Trimming took 2 bases from V and 1 from J, leaving 6 bases between them. The CDR3 is made up of 14 amino acids.

The chain carries TRBV7-8 and TRBJ1-3; D is ambiguous. This CDR3 spans 13 amino acids. Trimming removed 0 bases at V and 4 bases at J, with 4 bases between. Germline loops: CDR1 SGHVS, CDR2 FQNEAQ. The CDR3 is CASSLASGNTIYF. Written as DNA, the CDR3 is TGTGCCAGCAGCTTAGCGTCGGGAAACACCATATATTTT.

This clone was detected a few times. This chain joins TRBV2 and TRBJ1-1; 8 positions match TRBD1. Germline values: CDR1 SNHLY, CDR2 FYNNEI. The CDR3 runs to 15 residues. With V trimmed by 6 bases and J by 1 base, 7 bases remained unmatched. Here the CDR3 DNA reads TGTGCCAGCAGACTTCGTGGGACAGGGAACACTGAAGCTTTCTTT. As protein: CASRLRGTGNTEAFF. Combining the CDR3 with reference TRBV2 and TRBJ1-1 gives the whole variable domain EPEVTQTPSHQVTQMGQEVILRCVPISNHLYFYWYRQILGQKVEFLVSFYNNEISEKSEIFDDQFSVERPDGSNFTLKIRSTKLEDSAMYFCASRLRGTGNTEAFFGQGTRLTVV.

The chain employs TRBV5-4 and TRBJ1-4, with TRBD1 identical over 8 bases. Germline V gives CDR1 SGHNT, CDR2 YYREEE (reference sequence). The CDR3 consists of 15 residues. J was trimmed by 6 bases and V by 3 bases; bases with no gene match: 7. The CDR3: CASSSQGAADEKLFF. As DNA, the CDR3 is TGTGCCAGCAGCTCTCAGGGGGCCGCGGATGAAAAACTGTTTTTT. Full variable domain (rest looked up from reference TRBV5-4 and TRBJ1-4): ETGVTQSPTHLIKTRGQQVTLRCSSQSGHNTVSWYQQALGQGPQFIFQYYREEENGRGNFPPRFSGLQFPNYSSELNVNALELDDSALYLCASSSQGAADEKLFFGSGTQLSVL.

As concerns this clone: A read error may explain this, as a much larger clone is one base away. CDR3 sequence: CASGGQGLNQPQYF. The CDR3 DNA sequence: TGTGCCAGCGGGGGACAGGGCCTTAATCAGCCCCAGTATTTT. V and J are TRBV25-1 and TRBJ1-5, with TRBD1 matching 9 bases. The J call is in doubt because the DNA end fits TRBJ2-3 better. CDR3 length equals 14 residues. Germline loops: CDR1 MGHDK, CDR2 SYGVNS.

The chain joins TRBV15 to TRBJ1-5; D remains ambiguous. With 1 base removed from V and 3 bases from J, the gap between germline ends came to 7 bases. This CDR3 contains 14 residues. Germline CDR1 and CDR2: LNHNV and YYDKDF (reference sequence). In DNA, the CDR3 is TGTGCCACCAGCAGAGGCAGGAACAATCAGCCCCAGCATTTT. Translation gives CATSRGRNNQPQHF.

The chain recombines TRBV5-1 with TRBJ2-6; D possibly corresponds to TRBD1 (6 bases). V gave up 4 bases and J gave up 0 bases, with 11 bases separating them. Germline CDR1 SGHRS, CDR2 YFSETQ. The CDR3 spans 16 residues. CDR3: CASSVGHPSGANVLTF. The DNA of the CDR3 is TGCGCCAGCAGCGTGGGACACCCCTCTGGGGCCAACGTCCTGACTTTC. Looking up the rest from reference TRBV5-1 and TRBJ2-6 gives the full variable domain: KAGVTQTPRYLIKTRGQQVTLSCSPISGHRSVSWYQQTPGQGLQFLFEYFSETQRNKGNFPGRFSGRQFSNSRSEMNVSTLELGDSALYLCASSVGHPSGANVLTFGAGSRLTVL.

V usage is TRBV3-1 (or the pseudogene TRBV3-2) and J usage is TRBJ2-7; 7 bases are a match to TRBD1. From germline, CDR1 is LGHDT and CDR2 YNNKEL (reference sequence). V gave up 4 bases and J gave up 3 bases; unmatched junction bases: 6. The CDR3 spans 14 residues. This CDR3 is CASSRKDRDYEQYF. CDR3 bases: TGTGCCAGCAGCCGCAAAGACAGGGACTACGAGCAGTACTTC.

The count of this clone is one. V is TRBV3-1 (or the pseudogene TRBV3-2) and J is TRBJ1-2, with D maybe TRBD1 (5 bases). V shed 4 bases and J shed 1 base, with 10 bases lying between them. There are 14 residues in the CDR3. Germline lookup yields CDR1 LGHDT and CDR2 YNNKEL (reference sequence). CDR3 nucleotide sequence: TGTGCCAGCAGCCTCCTGACAGATAACTATGGCTACACCTTC. This encodes CASSLLTDNYGYTF.

The chain joins TRBV12-5 to TRBJ1-5; D gene uncertain. Germline CDR1 LGHNT, CDR2 FRNRAP. The V and J ends lost 4 bases and 11 bases respectively, with 12 bases between them. The CDR3 sequence is 12 residues long. The chain's CDR3 is CASGSSTSTQHF. CDR3 nucleotide sequence: TGTGCTAGTGGTTCCTCCACTTCGACCCAGCATTTT. The whole variable domain, filled in from reference TRBV12-5 and TRBJ1-5, reads DARVTQTPRHKVTEMGQEVTMRCQPILGHNTVFWYRQTMMQGLELLAYFRNRAPLDDSGMPKDRFSAEMPDATLATLKIQPSEPRDSAVYFCASGSSTSTQHFGDGTRLSIL.

This chain connects TRBV5-1 to TRBJ1-5; TRBD1 aligns across 9 bases. Germline loops: CDR1 SGHRS, CDR2 YFSETQ. The CDR3 sequence is 16 residues long. The V segment lost 4 bases and the J segment 6 bases; nucleotides outside the gene matches: 11. DNA for the CDR3: TGCGCCAGCAGCCGGGACAGGGTTGACGGGAGTCAGCCCCAGCATTTT. It yields the protein CASSRDRVDGSQPQHF.

The chain has TRBV11-2 and TRBJ2-6; 7 nucleotides agree with TRBD1. V lost 1 base to trimming and J lost 2 bases; unmatched junction nucleotides: 5. The CDR3 runs to 17 residues. Germline V gene data show CDR1 as SGHAT and CDR2 as FQNNGV. The DNA for the CDR3 is TGTGCCAGCAGCTTAGCCGCTACAGGGGCTGGGGCCAACGTCCTGACTTTC. Its protein is CASSLAATGAGANVLTF.

The V call is TRBV6-4, the J call TRBJ1-6; TRBD1 aligns across 8 bases. Germline V gene data show CDR1 as MRHNA and CDR2 as SNTAGT. Trimming cost V 4 bases and J 6 bases; bases outside gene matches: 2. The CDR3 has 14 amino acids. CDR3 sequence: CASSGTGTNSPLHF. The CDR3 DNA sequence: TGTGCCAGCAGTGGGACAGGGACTAATTCACCCCTCCACTTT.

The chain joins TRBV23-1 to TRBJ2-7, with a weak D call TRBD2 (5 bases). TRBV23-1 is identified as an open reading frame with a role that is uncertain. Trimming cost V 8 bases and J 0 bases, with 23 bases left between them. The CDR3 loop spans 17 amino acids. As DNA, the CDR3 is TGCGCCAGCTGCCGGGGTGTGGGGTCTAGGTTCTCCTACGAGCAGTACTTC. It codes for CASCRGVGSRFSYEQYF.

This clone showed up just a few times. The J gene is TRBJ1-2, the V gene TRBV4-3; 8 bases are a match to TRBD1. V shed 0 bases, J shed 7 bases, and the junction held 4 bases outside the gene matches. The CDR3 is 14 residues long. Germline V gene sequence: CDR1 LGHNA, CDR2 YSLEER. DNA for the CDR3: TGCGCCAGCAGCCAAGACCCGACAGGGGCTGGCTACACCTTC. This gives the protein CASSQDPTGAGYTF.

V gene TRBV6-5 combines with J gene TRBJ1-2; 8 nucleotides match TRBD1. The germline CDR1 and CDR2 sequences are MNHEY and SVGAGI. This CDR3 has 14 residues. Trimming cost V 5 bases and J 2 bases; bases outside gene matches: 4. The DNA for the CDR3 is TGTGCCAGCAGTCGACAGGGGAGGAACTATGGCTACACCTTC. It encodes CASSRQGRNYGYTF.

This clone was recorded a few times. The rearrangement links TRBV19 to TRBJ2-3, with D hard to call. The germline V and J ends were trimmed by 5 bases and 0 bases, with 9 bases remaining between them. This CDR3 is built from 14 residues. Germline V gene lookup returns CDR1 LNHDA and CDR2 SQIVND (reference sequence). The CDR3 DNA reads TGTGCCAGTAGTTCAGGCCCTAGCACAGATACGCAGTATTTT. Its protein product is CASSSGPSTDTQYF. Using reference TRBV19 and TRBJ2-3 for the parts outside the CDR3, the full variable domain is DGGITQSPKYLFRKEGQNVTLSCEQNLNHDAMYWYRQDPGQGLRLIYYSQIVNDFQKGDIAEGYSVSREKKESFPLTVTSAQKNPTAFYLCASSSGPSTDTQYFGPGTRLTVL.

This clone was observed a handful of times. V gene TRBV7-2 combines with J gene TRBJ2-3; possibly TRBD1 for D (5 bases). The CDR3 is 15 amino acids. Germline V gene lookup returns CDR1 SGHTA and CDR2 FQGNSA. The V gene lost 1 base and the J gene lost 2 bases, with 10 bases spanning the gap. The CDR3 here is CASSLVLTATDTQYF. The CDR3 DNA reads as TGTGCCAGCAGCTTAGTCCTGACAGCCACAGATACGCAGTATTTT.

The V and J genes are TRBV5-1 and TRBJ2-1; 8 nucleotides align to TRBD2. In germline, CDR1 is SGHRS, CDR2 YFSETQ. V trimming: 4 bases; J trimming: 4 bases; junction bases outside the gene matches: 10. CDR3 length: 16 amino acids. CDR3 DNA: TGCGCCAGCAGCCCTCGCGGGGGGATAATGTACAATGAGCAGTTCTTC. It specifies CASSPRGGIMYNEQFF.

This clone was seen a few times. This chain links TRBV7-8 with TRBJ1-1, with 9 bases matching TRBD1. After removal of 0 bases from V and 9 bases from J, the junction contained 5 bases not matched to a gene. This CDR3 is 14 amino acids long. Looked up from germline, CDR1 is SGHVS and CDR2 is FQNEAQ. The CDR3: CASSLASGTGKAFF. In DNA form, the CDR3 reads TGTGCCAGCAGCTTAGCGTCGGGGACAGGGAAAGCTTTCTTT.

The chain combines TRBV9 with TRBJ1-3; 8 nucleotides agree with TRBD1. The CDR3 contains 17 residues. The germline CDR1 and CDR2 sequences are SGDLS and YYNGEE. The V gene end was trimmed by 0 bases and the J gene end by 0 bases; junction bases not matched to a gene: 5. CDR3 bases: TGTGCCAGCAGCGTAGAGGGCAGGGGGCTCTCTGGAAACACCATATATTTT. It encodes CASSVEGRGLSGNTIYF.